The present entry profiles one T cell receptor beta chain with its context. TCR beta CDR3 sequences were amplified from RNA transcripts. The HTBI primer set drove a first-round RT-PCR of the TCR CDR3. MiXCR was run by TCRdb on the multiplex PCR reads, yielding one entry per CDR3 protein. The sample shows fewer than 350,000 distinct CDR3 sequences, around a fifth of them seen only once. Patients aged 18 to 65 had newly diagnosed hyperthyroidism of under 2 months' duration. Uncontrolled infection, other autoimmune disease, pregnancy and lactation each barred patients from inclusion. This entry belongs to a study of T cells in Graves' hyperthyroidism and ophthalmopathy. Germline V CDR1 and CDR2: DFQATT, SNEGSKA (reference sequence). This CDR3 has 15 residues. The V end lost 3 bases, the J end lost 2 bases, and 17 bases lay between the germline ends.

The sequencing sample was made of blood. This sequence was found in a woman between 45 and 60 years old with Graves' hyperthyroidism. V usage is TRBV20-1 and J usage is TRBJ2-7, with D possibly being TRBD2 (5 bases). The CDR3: CSASREGVGTYEQYF. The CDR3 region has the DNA TGCAGTGCTAGTAGAGAGGGTGTGGGGACCTACGAGCAGTACTTC.